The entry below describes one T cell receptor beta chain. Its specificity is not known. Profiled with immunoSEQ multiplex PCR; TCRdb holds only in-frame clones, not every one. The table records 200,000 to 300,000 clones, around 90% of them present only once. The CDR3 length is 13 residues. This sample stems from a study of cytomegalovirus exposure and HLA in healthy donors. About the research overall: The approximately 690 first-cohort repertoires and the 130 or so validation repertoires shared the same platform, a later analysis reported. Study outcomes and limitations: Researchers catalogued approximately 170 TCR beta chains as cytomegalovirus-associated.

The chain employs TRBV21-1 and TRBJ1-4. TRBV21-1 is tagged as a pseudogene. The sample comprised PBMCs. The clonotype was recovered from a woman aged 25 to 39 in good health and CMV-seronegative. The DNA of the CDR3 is TGTGCCAACGAGGGGAGAGTTAATGAAAAACTGTTTTTT. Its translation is CANEGRVNEKLFF.